Sequencing of this T cell receptor (beta chain) was carried out in a study of beta chain features in type 1 diabetes. As every portion of the isolated RNA was reverse transcribed, the sequencing read expressed TCRB transcripts. Profiling relied on immunoSEQ multiplex PCR, and the TCRdb table lists in-frame clones only, not all of them. The table has more than 300,000 clones, about 14% seen once. From germline, CDR1 is SGDLS and CDR2 YYNGEE. The trim removed 5 bases at V and 3 bases at J, leaving 9 bases unmatched. The CDR3 totals 15 residues. This clone was detected only a few times. The sample comprised naive CD4+ T cells from blood. The sequence was obtained from a woman younger than 30 in good health. The chain carries TRBV9 and TRBJ2-5, with 8 positions matching TRBD1. CDR3 DNA sequence: TGTGCCAGCAGACGAACAGGACAGGGAGAAGAGACCCAGTACTTC. This gives the protein CASRRTGQGEETQYF.